A single TCR beta chain is shown here with its context. This entry belongs to a study of blood T cell repertoires in COVID-19. Assay used: immunoSEQ multiplex PCR; TCRdb lists only in-frame clones, some missing. The sample holds more than 200,000 clones, approximately 83% seen once. The CDR3 totals 13 residues. Trimming took 7 bases from V and 8 from J, leaving 17 bases between them. The clonotype comes from a man in his fifties with active or convalescent COVID-19. Sequencing was done on a sample of peripheral blood. The gene calls are TRBV12-3 or TRBV12-4 and TRBJ1-2, with D possibly TRBD1 on 5 matching bases. CDR3 protein: CASTLSGAGGYTF. The CDR3, as DNA: TGTGCCAGCACCCTGTCTGGGGCTGGCGGCTACACCTTC.